The TCR beta chain under discussion was sequenced for a study of OX40 agonist ivuxolimab in advanced cancers. Study in general: The study reported partial responses in three patients: one hepatocellular carcinoma, two cutaneous melanoma.

Germline V gives CDR1 ENHRY, CDR2 SYGVKD. Germline trimming cut 6 bases from V and 6 bases from J; bases unmatched to any gene: 7. The CDR3 is 13 amino acids. Libraries were prepared by immunoSEQ multiplex PCR; TCRdb keeps only in-frame clonotypes and omits some of them. The sample carries tens of thousands of clones, approximately 81% recorded once. V usage is TRBV10-3 and J usage is TRBJ2-7; 8 bases agree with TRBD1. The origin of this receptor is an adult with an advanced solid tumor such as melanoma, head and neck, liver or kidney cancer. Sequenced here: CD4+ or CD8+ T cells sorted from blood, sampled in a trial of the OX40 agonist ivuxolimab. The CDR3, as DNA: TGTGCCATCAGCGGCCTACAGGGGGGCGAGCAGTACTTC. Encoded protein: CAISGLQGGEQYF.